The 8 T cell receptor beta chains below come from one sample, sequenced in a study of blood T cell repertoires in COVID-19. The table came from immunoSEQ multiplex PCR; TCRdb's copy has only in-frame clones and leaves some out. The table shows about 140,000 clones, with about nine tenths occurring only once. The sequenced sample consisted of PBMCs or T cells enriched from blood (not recorded which). These receptors all come from a man aged 45 to 65 who had recovered from COVID-19.

This clone was recorded once. The genes are TRBV7-3 and TRBJ2-1, with 7 bases aligning to TRBD2. Germline CDR1 SGHTA, CDR2 FQGTGA. The CDR3 contains 16 residues. Trimming took 5 bases from V and 4 from J; bases not matched to a gene: 11. The CDR3 is CASSPPLAALYNEQFF. For the CDR3, the DNA is TGTGCCAGCAGCCCCCCCCTAGCGGCTCTATACAATGAGCAGTTCTTC.

The V and J genes are TRBV28 and TRBJ2-7; D unclear. V shed 4 bases and J shed 4 bases, with 8 bases lying between them. This CDR3 region has 12 residues. The germline gives CDR1 MDHEN, CDR2 SYDVKM. CDR3 coding DNA: TGTGCCAGCAGTTACCTCCTATACGAGCAGTACTTC. This gives the protein CASSYLLYEQYF.

This clone was detected only a few times. This chain links TRBV2 with TRBJ1-4; D gene unclear. CDR1 SNHLY and CDR2 FYNNEI come from the germline V gene. This CDR3 region has 12 residues. The germline V and J ends were trimmed by 7 bases and 10 bases, with 13 bases remaining between them. The CDR3 region is CASKTNEGKLFF. The CDR3 bases are TGTGCCAGCAAGACAAACGAGGGAAAACTGTTTTTT.

The chain uses TRBV20-1 and TRBJ1-1; D gene uncertain. Trimming removed 3 bases at V and 4 bases at J, with 15 bases between. CDR3 length: 14 residues. Per the germline V gene, CDR1 is DFQATT and CDR2 is SNEGSKA (reference sequence). The CDR3 DNA follows: TGCAGTGCTAGTGCCACCTCGCGAGGCACTGAAGCTTTCTTT. This encodes CSASATSRGTEAFF.

The V and J genes are TRBV3-1 (or the pseudogene TRBV3-2) and TRBJ1-1; weak D call: TRBD1 (6 bases). V shed 4 bases and J shed 6 bases, with 12 bases lying between them. Germline V gene data show CDR1 as LGHDT and CDR2 as YNNKEL (reference sequence). The CDR3 consists of 13 residues. CDR3 residues: CASSRLQGSEAFF. In DNA, the CDR3 is TGTGCCAGCAGCCGGTTACAGGGATCTGAAGCTTTCTTT.

The genes are TRBV10-3 and TRBJ2-5, with 9 bases lining up with TRBD2. This CDR3 comprises 13 residues. The trim removed 2 bases at V and 7 bases at J, leaving 2 bases unmatched. Germline lookup yields CDR1 ENHRY and CDR2 SYGVKD. The CDR3: CAISEAGGMTQYF. In DNA, the CDR3 is TGTGCCATCAGTGAGGCGGGGGGGATGACCCAGTACTTC.

This clone was counted once. The J gene is TRBJ1-1, the V gene TRBV5-1, with no clear D. With 5 bases removed from V and 1 base from J, the gap between germline ends came to 9 bases. Germline V CDR1 and CDR2: SGHRS, YFSETQ. This CDR3 has 13 amino acids. CDR3 DNA: TGCGCCAGCAGTCCGGACTGGAACACTGAAGCTTTCTTT. Its translation: CASSPDWNTEAFF.

Regarding this clone: This same CDR3 is encoded by further DNA sequences in the sample. This chain connects TRBV5-1 to TRBJ2-2, with D unclear. Germline CDR1 is SGHRS and CDR2 is YFSETQ. The length of the CDR3 is 13 residues. Between the trimmed V and J ends, which lost 5 bases and 1 base, there was a span of 6 bases. CDR3 sequence: CASRRGNTGELFF. The CDR3 coding sequence is TGCGCCAGCAGGCGAGGGAACACCGGGGAGCTGTTTTTT.